The 24 T cell receptor beta chains below all came from one sample that was sequenced in a study of T cells after yellow fever vaccination. One entry per CDR3 protein results from TCRdb running MiXCR on the 5' RACE reads. The sample has some 300,000 distinct CDR3 sequences, 3% to 4.5% seen once; the top ten hold about 20%. Sequencing was performed on PBMCs, taken on the day of the yellow fever booster vaccination. Receptor source: a man aged 18 to 30 who received the YFV17D yellow fever vaccine.

V and J are TRBV7-2 and TRBJ1-2; TRBD1 aligns across 8 bases. The trim removed 3 bases at V and 7 bases at J, leaving 7 bases unmatched. CDR1 and CDR2 (germline): SGHTA, FQGNSA. The length of the CDR3 is 14 residues. CDR3 sequence: CASSFGTGLSGYTF. The CDR3 DNA is TGTGCCAGCAGCTTTGGGACAGGACTAAGTGGCTACACCTTC.

CDR3 sequence (DNA): TGCGCCAGCAGCTCCCCCGGGGCAGGGAACACTGAAGCTTTCTTT. Its translation: CASSSPGAGNTEAFF. The V and J genes are TRBV5-1 and TRBJ1-1; D perhaps matches TRBD1 (5 bases). The CDR3 runs to 15 residues. With 3 bases removed from V and 1 base from J, the gap between germline ends came to 13 bases. Germline V lookup: CDR1 SGHRS, CDR2 YFSETQ. Using reference TRBV5-1 and TRBJ1-1 for the parts outside the CDR3, the full variable domain is KAGVTQTPRYLIKTRGQQVTLSCSPISGHRSVSWYQQTPGQGLQFLFEYFSETQRNKGNFPGRFSGRQFSNSRSEMNVSTLELGDSALYLCASSSPGAGNTEAFFGQGTRLTVV.

V gene TRBV20-1 combines with J gene TRBJ2-2; a weak D match, TRBD2 (6 bases). The V gene lost 3 bases and the J gene lost 2 bases, with 10 bases spanning the gap. Germline V gives CDR1 DFQATT, CDR2 SNEGSKA (reference sequence). The CDR3 is 14 amino acids. The CDR3 region is CSASGDSNTGELFF. For the CDR3, the DNA is TGCAGTGCTAGTGGGGACTCCAACACCGGGGAGCTGTTTTTT.

The gene calls are TRBV5-6 and TRBJ1-6; D gene ambiguous. Germline-derived CDR1 and CDR2 are SGHDT and YYEEEE. The germline V and J ends were trimmed by 0 bases and 7 bases, with 5 bases remaining between them. The CDR3 runs 13 residues. In nucleotides, the CDR3 is TGTGCCAGCAGCTTGGTCGTGAATTCACCCCTCCACTTT. Its protein product is CASSLVVNSPLHF.

V usage is TRBV6-2 or TRBV6-3 and J usage is TRBJ1-6; D uncertain. V was trimmed by 6 bases and J by 4 bases, leaving 10 bases between them. The CDR3 totals 14 residues. The V gene's germline CDR1 is MNHEY and CDR2 SVGEGT. The chain's CDR3 is CASRPTFYNSPLHF. The CDR3 DNA sequence: TGTGCCAGCAGACCGACTTTTTATAATTCACCCCTCCACTTT.

This clonotype turned up a few times. The rearrangement links TRBV4-3 to TRBJ1-4; no definite D call. The CDR3 consists of 15 residues. The ends were cut back, 4 bases at V and 8 bases at J, with 17 bases in the middle. Germline V lookup: CDR1 LGHNA, CDR2 YSLEER. CDR3 sequence: CASSPNGLSREKLFF. As DNA, the CDR3 is TGCGCCAGCAGCCCAAACGGACTTTCTCGGGAAAAACTGTTTTTT.

This clonotype was seen ten or more times. CDR3 sequence: CSVAGGKDTQYF. The DNA for the CDR3 is TGCAGCGTCGCGGGGGGAAAAGATACGCAGTATTTT. The chain uses TRBV29-1 and TRBJ2-3; 8 bases align to TRBD2. The CDR3 sequence is 12 residues long. V gave up 6 bases and J gave up 5 bases; unmatched junction bases: 4. Germline V gene data show CDR1 as SQVTM and CDR2 as ANQGSEA.

This clonotype was recorded many times. This sequence joins TRBV6-2 or TRBV6-3 and TRBJ2-7, with 15 bases matching TRBD2. The J segment lost 6 bases and the V segment lost 7 bases, leaving 7 bases of the junction unmatched. The CDR3 contains 15 residues. Germline-derived CDR1 and CDR2 are MNHEY and SVGEGT. The CDR3 region has the DNA TGTGCCAGCAACGCGGGACTAGCGGGGGGCAGCGAGCAGTACGTC. It translates to CASNAGLAGGSEQYV.

This clonotype was picked up many times. V is TRBV12-3 or TRBV12-4 and J is TRBJ2-3, with D perhaps assigned TRBD1 or TRBD2 (7 bases each). The CDR3 loop spans 14 amino acids. Deletions cut 3 bases from V and 10 bases from J, with 17 bases between. The CDR3 loop is CASSFRGGRVAQYF. DNA for the CDR3: TGTGCCAGCAGTTTCAGGGGGGGACGGGTTGCGCAGTATTTT.

The chain couples TRBV4-3 to TRBJ1-6; 9 positions agree with TRBD1. The CDR3 is 15 amino acids. Germline CDR1 LGHNA, CDR2 YSLEER. Losses at the gene ends were 3 bases for V and 7 bases for J; bases not matched to a gene: 4. The CDR3 protein is CASSHSGQGNSPLHF. CDR3 sequence (DNA): TGCGCCAGCAGCCATTCGGGACAGGGAAATTCACCCCTCCACTTT.

This clonotype was seen many times. The rearrangement joins TRBV4-3 to TRBJ1-1; D is undetermined. V was trimmed by 1 base and J by 2 bases, leaving 8 bases between them. In germline, CDR1 is LGHNA, CDR2 YSLEER. The CDR3 length is 14 residues. The chain's CDR3 is CASSQVVSNTEAFF. In DNA form, the CDR3 reads TGCGCCAGCAGCCAAGTGGTGTCAAACACTGAAGCTTTCTTT.

The table lists this clonotype with many counts. V and J are TRBV20-1 and TRBJ2-1; 9 nucleotides align to TRBD1. The germline gives CDR1 DFQATT, CDR2 SNEGSKA (reference sequence). V shed 5 bases and J 3 bases; nucleotides not matched to a gene: 5. The CDR3 loop spans 14 amino acids. In DNA, the CDR3 is TGCAGTGCTGTGCGGACAGGGGTCTACAATGAGCAGTTCTTC. It specifies CSAVRTGVYNEQFF.

This clonotype was detected many times. The chain links TRBV3-1 to TRBJ2-7; no clear D gene. The CDR3 contains 12 residues. Trimming shortened V by 0 bases and J by 4 bases, and 4 bases separated the two germline ends. CDR1 LGHDT and CDR2 YNNKEL come from the germline V gene (reference sequence). CDR3 protein: CASSQDLYEQYF. The CDR3, as DNA: TGTGCCAGCAGCCAAGATTTATACGAGCAGTACTTC.

The chain employs TRBV14 and TRBJ2-5; 11 nucleotides line up with TRBD2. V gave up 3 bases and J gave up 2 bases; unmatched junction bases: 8. From germline, CDR1 is SGHDN and CDR2 FVKESK. The CDR3 covers 17 residues. The CDR3 nucleotides read TGTGCCAGCAGCCACGGTATTGGACTAGCGGGTCAAGAGACCCAGTACTTC. This codes for CASSHGIGLAGQETQYF.

The chain has TRBV4-1 and TRBJ2-3, with D possibly TRBD2 on 7 matching bases. Germline V lookup: CDR1 MGHRA, CDR2 YSYEKL. This CDR3 contains 17 residues. The V gene lost 7 bases and the J gene lost 3 bases, with 23 bases spanning the gap. The CDR3 sequence is CASKGTNGGLGTDTQYF. CDR3 sequence (DNA): TGCGCCAGCAAGGGTACAAACGGGGGGCTCGGAACAGATACGCAGTATTTT.

This clonotype was picked up a small number of times. The chain carries TRBV6-6 and TRBJ2-7; D not resolved. Germline V lookup: CDR1 MNHNY, CDR2 SVGAGI (reference sequence). V was cut by 5 bases and J by 2 bases, with 10 bases left in between. The CDR3 is 13 amino acids. The CDR3 DNA reads TGTGCCAGCAGTCGACGTGGGGCCTACGAGCAGTACTTC. Translating it yields CASSRRGAYEQYF.

The table lists this clonotype with a few counts. This chain links TRBV11-2 with TRBJ1-2; perhaps TRBD1 as D (5 bases). The CDR3 spans 17 residues. Trimming cost V 1 base and J 3 bases, with 18 bases left between them. Germline values: CDR1 SGHAT, CDR2 FQNNGV. CDR3 protein: CASSLGSGTRRDYGYTF. The CDR3 nucleotides are TGTGCCAGCAGCTTAGGCTCCGGGACCCGCAGGGACTATGGCTACACCTTC.

This clonotype was counted many times. The chain employs TRBV20-1 and TRBJ2-3; no definite D call. Trimming pared 6 bases from V and 6 bases from J, leaving 19 bases between. Germline assignment: CDR1 DFQATT and CDR2 SNEGSKA (reference sequence). The CDR3 runs 14 residues. CDR3 DNA: TGCAGTGCAAGAAAGTACGCACTCCGGGATACGCAGTATTTT. Translating gives CSARKYALRDTQYF.

Many counts were recorded for this clonotype. The chain carries TRBV7-3 and TRBJ2-3; perhaps TRBD2 as D (5 bases). Trimming took off 2 bases at V and 5 bases at J, with 23 bases between the two ends. Germline V CDR1 and CDR2: SGHTA, FQGTGA. CDR3 length: 18 amino acids. The CDR3 loop reads CASSLRPGTRSAGDTQYF. Here the CDR3 DNA reads TGTGCCAGCAGCTTACGACCGGGAACTAGGTCGGCGGGAGATACGCAGTATTTT.

Many counts were recorded for this clonotype. The chain uses TRBV30 and TRBJ2-7; maybe TRBD2 (5 bases). The CDR3 consists of 12 residues. Per germline, CDR1 GTSNPN and CDR2 SVGIG (reference sequence). The CDR3 DNA follows: TGTGTAATGGGGTTCCTATCGGGAGAGCAGTACTTC. It encodes CVMGFLSGEQYF.

The genes are TRBV7-2 and TRBJ2-7; TRBD2 aligns across 7 bases. This CDR3 region has 15 residues. Unmatched junction bases numbered 5, after V lost 1 base and J lost 2 bases. Germline lookup yields CDR1 SGHTA and CDR2 FQGNSA. CDR3: CASSLGASGTYEQYV. The CDR3 DNA is TGTGCCAGCAGCTTAGGGGCTAGCGGCACCTACGAGCAGTACGTC.

This clonotype was seen at least ten times. The chain joins TRBV7-2 to TRBJ2-5; D is ambiguous. V was trimmed by 5 bases and J by 5 bases, leaving 12 bases between them. Looked up from germline, CDR1 is SGHTA and CDR2 is FQGNSA. The CDR3 sequence is 13 residues long. CDR3 residues: CASSQYFRETQYF. DNA for the CDR3: TGTGCCAGCAGCCAATATTTCCGGGAGACCCAGTACTTC.

In its sample, this clonotype was seen many times. The chain uses TRBV10-3 and TRBJ2-7; D might be TRBD1 or TRBD2, each matching 5 bases. Germline V CDR1 and CDR2: ENHRY, SYGVKD. V gave up 4 bases and J gave up 2 bases, with 21 bases separating them. The CDR3 has 17 amino acids. CDR3 sequence reads: CAISGYPGDERTYEQYF. CDR3 coding DNA: TGTGCCATCAGTGGGTACCCCGGGGACGAAAGAACCTACGAGCAGTACTTC.

This clonotype was detected ten times or more. The rearrangement uses TRBV7-9 and TRBJ1-4, with 11 bases lining up with TRBD1. The CDR3 is 16 residues long. The junction had 9 bases not matched to a gene; V was cut back by 4 bases and J by 8 bases. The V gene's germline CDR1 is SEHNR and CDR2 FQNEAQ (reference sequence). DNA of the CDR3: TGTGCCAGCAGCTCGAGGACAGGGGGCAGGGAAGAAAAACTGTTTTTT. Translating it yields CASSSRTGGREEKLFF.